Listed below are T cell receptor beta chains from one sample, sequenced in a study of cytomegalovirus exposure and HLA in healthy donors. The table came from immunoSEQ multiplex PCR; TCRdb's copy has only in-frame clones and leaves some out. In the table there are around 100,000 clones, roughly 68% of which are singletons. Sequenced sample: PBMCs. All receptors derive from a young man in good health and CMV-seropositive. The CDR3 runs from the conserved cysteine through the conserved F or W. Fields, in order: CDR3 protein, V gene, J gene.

CDR3: CASSQDGDFRPEQFF
V: TRBV4-1
J: TRBJ2-1

CDR3: CSAMTAPAEAFF
V: TRBV29-1
J: TRBJ1-1

CDR3: CASSGQSMRGNTIYF
V: TRBV9
J: TRBJ1-3

CDR3: CASSWGLAEETQYF
V: TRBV5-6
J: TRBJ2-5

CDR3: CASSLGDSNYGYTF
V: TRBV5-1
J: TRBJ1-2

CDR3: CASSDRLAGATQYF
V: TRBV2
J: TRBJ2-5

CDR3: CASSRAPGGGYGELFF
V: TRBV7-2
J: TRBJ2-2

CDR3: CASSLRILRTGTGHNSPLHF
V: TRBV5-5
J: TRBJ1-6

CDR3: CASSLHLSEGELFF
V: TRBV11-2
J: TRBJ2-2

CDR3: CASSQQGRVGGYTF
V: TRBV27
J: TRBJ1-2

CDR3: CASSPLAGAGAYTDTQYF
V: TRBV19
J: TRBJ2-3